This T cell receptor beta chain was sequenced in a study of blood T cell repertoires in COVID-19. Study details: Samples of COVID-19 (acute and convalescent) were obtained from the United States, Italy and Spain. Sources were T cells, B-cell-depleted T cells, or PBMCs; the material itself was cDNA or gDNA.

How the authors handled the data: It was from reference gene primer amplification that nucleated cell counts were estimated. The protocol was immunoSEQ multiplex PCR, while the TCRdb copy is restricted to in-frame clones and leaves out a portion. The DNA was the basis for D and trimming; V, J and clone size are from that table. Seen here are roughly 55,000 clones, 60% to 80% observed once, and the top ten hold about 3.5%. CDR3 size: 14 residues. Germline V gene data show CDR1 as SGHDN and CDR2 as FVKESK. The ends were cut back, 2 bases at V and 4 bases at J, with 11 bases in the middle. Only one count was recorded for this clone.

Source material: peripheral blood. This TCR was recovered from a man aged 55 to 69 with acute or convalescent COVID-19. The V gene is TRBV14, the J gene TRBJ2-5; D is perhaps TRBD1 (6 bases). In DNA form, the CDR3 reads TGTGCCAGCAGCCAACGGGGACATGGAGAGACCCAGTACTTC. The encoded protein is CASSQRGHGETQYF. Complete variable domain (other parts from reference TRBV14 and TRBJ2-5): EAGVTQFPSHSVIEKGQTVTLRCDPISGHDNLYWYRRVMGKEIKFLLHFVKESKQDESGMPNNRFLAERTGGTYSTLKVQPAELEDSGVYFCASSQRGHGETQYFGPGTRLLVL.